The clone carrying this T cell receptor beta chain was picked up a small number of times. The antigen is undetermined. The junction departs from the called germline gene at one end, perhaps through a read error. CD25-based Treg depletion was applied to purified naive CD4+ T cells. Study results and caveats: Tumor-infiltrating Treg TCR alpha and beta sequences overlapped most with tumor naive CD4+ T cells, then blood naive. The TCR gene usage of tumor memory CD4+ T cells clustered together with blood and lymph node memory CD4+ cells and with lymph node naive CD4+ cells.

Per the germline V gene, CDR1 is SNHLY and CDR2 is FYNNEI. There are 16 residues in the CDR3. Full-length variable regions came from constant-region reverse primers plus semi-nested Nested Universal Primer A PCR. TCRdb passed the 5' RACE reads through MiXCR, listing each CDR3 protein once. Of over 50,000 distinct CDR3 sequences listed, approximately 25% were seen once; the top ten hold approximately 3.4%. Sequencing was carried out using tumor-infiltrating naive CD4+ T cells sorted from the breast tumor. Subset specified: naive CD4+ T cells, CD4+CD45RA+CD25-. The V call is TRBV2, the J call TRBJ2-1; 8 nucleotides agree with TRBD2. The receptor comes from a female donor with breast cancer. DNA for the CDR3: TGTGCCAGCAGTGAAGGATCAACTAGCGGCTACAATGAGCAGCTCTTC. This codes for CASSEGSTSGYNEQLF.